These 16 T cell receptor beta chains share one sample of origin, sequenced in a study of beta chain features in type 1 diabetes. Since all of the isolated RNA was reverse transcribed, expressed TCRB transcripts were what got sequenced. Produced via immunoSEQ multiplex PCR; TCRdb's table is partial and in-frame only. The sample has about 450,000 clones; around 10% are singletons. Sequencing input: naive CD4+ T cells from blood. These receptors were collected from a woman aged 18-29 years in good health.

This clone came up a few times. The J gene is TRBJ1-2, the V gene TRBV30, with unresolved D. V was pared by 1 base and J by 7 bases, with 28 bases between. Germline V gene data show CDR1 as GTSNPN and CDR2 as SVGIG (reference sequence). There are 18 residues in the CDR3. CDR3 coding DNA: TGTGCCTGGAGTGCCAACATATTACGACACGGGGTGACTGGTGGCTACACCTTC. It yields the protein CAWSANILRHGVTGGYTF.

This chain connects TRBV5-4 to TRBJ2-1; TRBD1 aligns across 9 bases. The germline V gene encodes CDR1 SGHNT and CDR2 YYREEE (reference sequence). This CDR3 has 15 amino acids. Trimming removed 5 bases from V and 7 bases from J; junction bases left unmatched: 10. The CDR3 coding sequence is TGTGCCAGCAGACTGGACAGGGGTGTCGTGAATGAGCAGTTCTTC. Amino acids: CASRLDRGVVNEQFF.

The CDR3 DNA follows: TGCGCCAGCAGCCAAGTAGGCGAAGGGTTCAGGGGCTACACCTTC. Translated: CASSQVGEGFRGYTF. The chain uses TRBV4-3 and TRBJ1-2; no definite D call. V lost 1 base to trimming and J lost 8 bases, with 17 bases between them. The CDR3 runs to 15 residues. Germline V gene sequence: CDR1 LGHNA, CDR2 YSLEER.

The CDR3: CASSWGGQVVRPQHF. For the CDR3, the DNA is TGTGCCAGCAGCTGGGGGGGACAGGTAGTGCGGCCCCAGCATTTT. V is TRBV5-6 and J is TRBJ1-5; 8 bases agree with TRBD1. Losses at the gene ends were 3 bases for V and 9 bases for J; bases not matched to a gene: 11. From germline, CDR1 is SGHDT and CDR2 YYEEEE. The CDR3 covers 15 residues.

This chain connects TRBV10-3 to TRBJ2-1; tentative D call: TRBD2 (5 bases). Trimming pared 0 bases from V and 7 bases from J, leaving 16 bases between. The CDR3 has 16 amino acids. Per germline, CDR1 ENHRY and CDR2 SYGVKD. CDR3 loop: CAISESAWENWNEQFF. The CDR3 region has the DNA TGTGCCATCAGTGAGTCGGCGTGGGAGAATTGGAATGAGCAGTTCTTC.

The V gene is TRBV7-2, the J gene TRBJ2-7, with 9 bases matching TRBD1. V trimming: 4 bases; J trimming: 0 bases; junction bases outside the gene matches: 7. CDR1 and CDR2 (germline): SGHTA, FQGNSA. There are 16 residues in the CDR3. In nucleotides, the CDR3 is TGTGCCAGCAGCTCCTTCGGGACAGGGTACTCCTACGAGCAGTACTTC. It encodes CASSSFGTGYSYEQYF.

The chain carries TRBV7-2 and TRBJ1-2, with D unresolved. There are 13 residues in the CDR3. V was clipped by 5 bases and J by 4 bases, with 11 bases between them. CDR1 and CDR2 from the germline V gene are SGHTA and FQGNSA. For the CDR3, the DNA is TGTGCCAGCAGCGTGAATTCCCTCTATGGCTACACCTTC. Amino acids: CASSVNSLYGYTF.

This clone was counted at least ten times. The V call is TRBV23-1, the J call TRBJ2-3, with D possibly being TRBD1 (6 bases). Being an ORF, TRBV23-1 has a function that is uncertain. V was trimmed by 7 bases and J by 2 bases, leaving 13 bases between them. The CDR3 loop spans 14 amino acids. CDR3 in amino acids: CASNDNRATDTQYF. For the CDR3, the DNA is TGCGCCAGCAATGACAACAGGGCCACAGATACGCAGTATTTT.

This clone came up a few times. The gene calls are TRBV15 and TRBJ2-3, with 10 bases matching TRBD2. Germline CDR1 is LNHNV and CDR2 is YYDKDF (reference sequence). V was clipped by 2 bases and J by 6 bases; unmatched bases: 8. The CDR3 is 16 residues long. The CDR3 DNA follows: TGTGCCACCAGCAGAAAAAGCCCTAGCGGGGGTGATACGCAGTATTTT. It codes for CATSRKSPSGGDTQYF. Filled out from reference TRBV15 and TRBJ2-3, the complete variable domain reads DAMVIQNPRYQVTQFGKPVTLSCSQTLNHNVMYWYQQKSSQAPKLLFHYYDKDFNNEADTPDNFQSRRPNTSFCFLDIRSPGLGDTAMYLCATSRKSPSGGDTQYFGPGTRLTVL.

Only a few counts were recorded for this clone. The V and J genes are TRBV29-1 and TRBJ2-7; possibly TRBD1 for D (5 bases). Trimming shortened V by 4 bases and J by 4 bases, and 14 bases separated the two germline ends. Germline-derived CDR1 and CDR2 are SQVTM and ANQGSEA. The length of the CDR3 is 13 residues. This CDR3 reads CSVVDRSGYEQYF. CDR3 DNA: TGCAGCGTTGTGGATAGGTCAGGGTACGAGCAGTACTTC.

The rearrangement uses TRBV7-8 and TRBJ1-5; no reliable D call. This CDR3 comprises 13 residues. The V end lost 5 bases, the J end lost 1 base, and 6 bases lay between the germline ends. Germline lookup yields CDR1 SGHVS and CDR2 FQNEAQ. This chain's CDR3 is CASSPPSNQPQHF. CDR3 coding DNA: TGTGCCAGCAGCCCCCCGAGCAATCAGCCCCAGCATTTT.

This chain uses TRBV7-2 with TRBJ2-1, with a tentative D call TRBD1 (6 bases). Between the trimmed V and J ends, which lost 2 bases and 7 bases, there was a span of 21 bases. Germline CDR1 reads SGHTA; CDR2 reads FQGNSA. CDR3 length: 17 amino acids. CDR3 nucleotide sequence: TGTGCCAGCAGCTTACGAATAACGGGACAATATACAAATGAGCAGTTCTTC. Amino acids: CASSLRITGQYTNEQFF.

The chain links TRBV7-2 to TRBJ1-2; D is unresolved. The CDR3 loop spans 13 amino acids. V gave up 6 bases and J gave up 0 bases, with 8 bases separating them. The germline V gene encodes CDR1 SGHTA and CDR2 FQGNSA. The CDR3 sequence is CASRGRPNYGYTF. CDR3 nucleotide sequence: TGTGCCAGCAGAGGTAGACCTAACTATGGCTACACCTTC.

This clone was counted between two and nine times. V and J are TRBV7-2 and TRBJ2-1, with a possible D match to TRBD2 (5 bases). Germline CDR1 reads SGHTA; CDR2 reads FQGNSA. The CDR3 extends over 16 amino acids. Trimming shortened V by 5 bases and J by 0 bases, and 14 bases separated the two germline ends. This CDR3 is CASSPRGGRSYNEQFF. CDR3 nucleotide sequence: TGTGCCAGCAGCCCTCGCGGAGGTCGCTCCTACAATGAGCAGTTCTTC.

The gene calls are TRBV7-2 and TRBJ1-6; no firm D call. This CDR3 is 13 amino acids long. Trimming left V 4 bases short and J 10 bases short, with 11 bases between. Germline values: CDR1 SGHTA, CDR2 FQGNSA. CDR3 nucleotides: TGTGCCAGCAGCTCGGCCTGGCTCTCACCCCTCCACTTT. Translated, it gives CASSSAWLSPLHF.

The chain uses TRBV29-1 and TRBJ2-3, with a tentative D call TRBD2 (6 bases). CDR3 length: 10 residues. Per germline, CDR1 SQVTM and CDR2 ANQGSEA. Between the trimmed V and J ends, which lost 0 bases and 15 bases, there was a span of 10 bases. For the CDR3, the DNA is TGCAGCGTTGAAGAGGGGGGTCCATATTTT. This codes for CSVEEGGPYF.